Shown below are 2 T cell receptor beta chains from a single sample sequenced in a study of radiotherapy plus CTLA-4 blockade in lung cancer. Measured with immunoSEQ multiplex PCR; TCRdb has only the in-frame clones, and not every one. Among roughly 100,000 clones, approximately 81% were seen once, and the ten largest hold over 2%. The input for sequencing was peripheral blood, taken from a patient treated with radiotherapy plus ipilimumab. These receptors all come from a human donor with non-small cell lung cancer that progressed on radiotherapy plus ipilimumab. Some clones in this sample may be carry-over from other donors' samples.

CDR3 in DNA: TGTGCCAGCAGCTACATAACCTATGGCTACACCTTC. Protein sequence: CASSYITYGYTF. This sequence joins TRBV5-6 and TRBJ1-2; D is unresolved. The CDR3 has 12 amino acids. V was shortened by 3 bases and J by 4 bases, with 7 bases between the two germline ends. CDR1 SGHDT and CDR2 YYEEEE come from the germline V gene.

This chain joins TRBV6-5 and TRBJ2-7; no definite D call. The CDR3 is 14 residues long. Germline lookup yields CDR1 MNHEY and CDR2 SVGAGI. The V gene lost 7 bases and the J gene lost 1 base, with 14 bases spanning the gap. CDR3 region: CASTIDPGSYEQYF. The DNA of the CDR3 is TGTGCCAGCACCATTGACCCGGGTTCCTACGAGCAGTACTTC.